This TCR beta chain stems from a study of cytomegalovirus exposure and HLA in healthy donors (dated by TCRdb to 2015 to 2018). Background for the entire study: In an earlier analysis of approximately 500 of the donors, 276 Gb of sequence data and just under 120 million unique TCR beta sequences from roughly 190 million T cells were reported. An earlier analysis of 500 to 750 of the donors applied high-throughput TCR beta sequencing to assess whether each TCR beta V gene segment acted as functional or pseudogenic. The study aimed to test whether signatures of past pathogen exposure could be identified by cataloging public T cell receptors. In addition to the first cohort of roughly 700 subjects, a separate validation cohort of under 150 different subjects was used. The study combined high-throughput TCR immunosequencing, statistical association of individual TCRs with disease status, and machine learning to predict cytomegalovirus infection status. Among the roughly 400 genotyped donors, around 81% belonged to the genetic ancestry cluster associated with self-reported Caucasian donors. Rather than using new phenotypic data, the later analysis identified candidate immune exposures from TCR beta sequences and from how often those sequences occurred across donors. Several DR-DQ haplotypes were handled as single units for association and clustering because linkage in the cohort was strong. All discovery cohort repertoires had been generated using a single sequencing platform. Using immunosequencing, the study profiled T cell repertoires from 550 to 750 subjects and related those repertoires to cytomegalovirus serostatus. Typing coverage varied by locus: about 620-630 donors for A, B, C, DRB1 and DQB1; more than 500 for DQA1; nearly 610 for DPA1; around 450 for DPB1. Donor age, sex, ethnicity and CMV serostatus were compiled alongside the repertoire data. Across some 400 genotyped donors of the cohort, an average of roughly 250,000 unique TCR beta nucleotide sequences per donor were sequenced, and 15% to 20% of those sequences were non-productive. A later analysis re-analyzed previously published TCR beta repertoires from roughly 600 donors and added high-resolution HLA genotyping to study TCR occurrence patterns. A later genetic analysis took genome-wide SNP genotypes for about 65% of the roughly 670 donors and used that subset as a discovery cohort. HLA typing included class I and class II loci at four-digit resolution. An early release covering 550 to 650 HLA-typed donors comprised approximately 300 gigabases of sequencing data and around 85 million unique TCR sequences. Study-wide conclusions, independent of this receptor: For the cohort, immune exposure information was limited to CMV serostatus. Some IMGT-functional V segments, including TRBV6-2 and TRBV6-3, could not be distinguished by the 87-base-pair reads and were therefore excluded. In an earlier analysis of some 500 of the donors, most TCR beta V segments appeared in productive rearrangements about 87% or about 30% of the time, broadly matching IMGT annotations. It was suggested by the authors that the approach could potentially be generalized to other disease states and immunological phenotypes. Sequencing depth was assumed to be roughly uniform across donors in the presence/absence analyses, though that assumption may not hold. In a later analysis, the rate of TCR association differed among HLA loci, with DRB1 alleles having the most associated TCRs and HLA-C alleles having the fewest. An association between a missense DCLRE1C variant and V-gene and J-gene trimming of TCR beta chains was found in a later genetic analysis and replicated in an independent cohort. The study gave a list of roughly 150 TCR beta chains associated with cytomegalovirus. A further reported finding was that TCR beta sequences accurately predicted the HLA-A and HLA-B alleles for most subjects in the first cohort. A group of highly shared sequence variants was considered likely to be a technical artifact of the sequencing pipeline. According to a later analysis, most CMV-associated TCR beta chains appeared to be HLA-restricted, and the HLA associations seemed to be driven largely by CMV exposure. In vitro tests confirmed that a few of the cytomegalovirus-associated TCR beta chains recognize cytomegalovirus antigens. Compared with equally common non-associated chains, HLA-associated TCR beta chains in a later analysis were more clonally expanded and had lower generation probabilities. Linkage disequilibrium might explain the correlated functional status among segregating V segments, but an unknown experimental factor could not be ruled out. The classifier was reported to diagnose cytomegalovirus status with high specificity and sensitivity in both the original cohort and the validation cohort. Because counts were too low, 15 to 20 rarely observed V segments, including chromosome 9 orphons, were left out of the earlier analysis of 587 of the donors. HLA typing was unavailable for some donors at each locus, so association tests used only the typed subset. At a false discovery rate of 0.05, a later analysis linked roughly 17,000 TCR beta sequences to specific HLA alleles. A later genetic analysis reported fewer N-insertions in productive TCRs among donors in an Asian-associated ancestry cluster than the roughly 650-donor mean. Strong co-occurrence of HLA alleles, especially DR and DQ, made assigning TCR associations to individual alleles difficult. The cohort was sequenced for TCR beta chains only, and without alpha or paired-chain data the features that could be detected were limited. Most TCR sequences were observed very rarely across donors, whereas some public TCRs were present in many individuals. According to a later analysis, parvovirus B19, influenza, CMV and Epstein-Barr virus appeared linked to several top co-occurrence clusters.

Regarding this clone: No antigen is known for it. Qualities for individual bases were not recorded, and no much larger clone is one base off.

After removal of 2 bases from V and 2 bases from J, the junction retains 5 bases not matched to a gene. According to the germline V gene, CDR1 reads MNHNS and CDR2 reads SASEGT. The CDR3 sequence holds 15 residues, the cysteine and phenylalanine included. Only CDR3 DNA is held: 45 bases, read in frame from base 1. Preparation of the library involved the immunoSEQ multiplex PCR assay. For the multiplex PCR, a mixture combining 60 forward primers for TCR Vbeta segments and 13 reverse primers for TCR Jbeta segments was used. The CDR3 region of rearranged TCR beta genes was amplified from genomic DNA with a multiplex PCR assay. The amplified TCR beta libraries were sequenced on the Illumina HiSeq System as 87-base-pair reads. Processing in the source paper ran as follows. In a later analysis, some 80 million unique TCR beta chains were counted across the roughly 670 repertoires, and around 10 million of these chains were shared by at least two donors. Raw reads were error-corrected and collapsed into unique sequences with a nearest-neighbor algorithm that merged closely related sequences to remove PCR and sequencing errors. CDR3 sequences were aligned to IMGT reference sequences to assign V, D and J gene segments. For a sequence to be retained, a match of at least six nucleotides to both a V gene segment and a J gene segment was required. A rearrangement was called productive if the CDR3 had no stop codons and remained in frame with V and J, and every other rearrangement was called non-productive. Following IMGT convention, CDR3 was defined as the stretch from the second conserved V-encoded cysteine up to the conserved J-encoded phenylalanine. Sequences without an unambiguous match to a single V gene segment were excluded from the earlier analysis of approximately 560 of the donors. An earlier analysis of a few hundred of the donors classified V segments as functional when productive rearrangements were above 56.7% and as segregating when the standard deviation between donors was above 5%. A statistical classification framework was built for diagnosing cytomegalovirus status from the catalog of TCR beta chain sequences. In a later analysis, TCR nucleotide sequences were compared against IMGT/GENE-DB human TR gene sequences so that V and J genes could be assigned. A later analysis assigned CDR3 sequences and most-parsimonious VDJ recombination scenarios with the TCRdist pipeline. In a later analysis, each TCR beta chain was defined by its CDR3 amino acid sequence together with its V-gene family, and reads lacking a unique V-gene family were excluded. In a later analysis, 500 to 650 highly shared, low-generation-probability nucleotide sequences were removed to address suspected cross-contamination and a sequencing artifact. A later analysis calculated a clonal expansion index for each public chain from normalized within-repertoire ranks of inferred template counts. In a later analysis, generation probabilities were computed with a VDJ recombination model fitted to out-of-frame rearrangements, and the resulting probabilities were checked against IGoR. A later analysis scored TCR-TCR, TCR-HLA and TCR-CMV co-occurrence with hypergeometric tests, applying a repertoire-size bias correction to TCR pairs. False discovery rates were estimated in a later analysis by permuting HLA or CMV assignments 20 times. In a later analysis, co-occurring TCRs were grouped with DBSCAN, and TCRdist sequence similarity was added when clustering was performed within HLA-allele-positive subsets. Repertoires with fewer than 30,000 or more than 120,000 public chains were left out of co-occurrence clustering, as were about five repertoires with anomalous nucleotide sharing. The table comes from immuneACCESS by way of TCRdb, which keeps in-frame sequences with V and J called. Part of the clones is missing from these tables; in studies checked, under half for an unresolved V gene and the rest for unknown reasons. The V and J calls and clone size are taken from that table; D and trimming were inferred from the DNA. The sample includes about 94,000 clones, with around 66% observed a single time. 3.9% of the sample is taken by the ten largest.

The cohort consisted of fewer than 700 healthy bone marrow donors. All cohort members were sampled while nominally healthy, although unrecorded immune exposures were likely present. The donor was CMV seronegative and was included in the group of a few hundred seronegative cohort members. A peripheral blood sample was collected from each donor, and TCR beta sequencing was performed on peripheral blood mononuclear cells. Genomic DNA was extracted from the blood cell samples with the Qiagen DNeasy Blood Extraction Kit. The sequencing sample was made of PBMCs. The chain is encoded by TRBV6-1 joined to TRBJ2-7; 8 central bases correspond to TRBD1. This sequence was found in a man aged 25 to 40 in good health and CMV-seronegative. The encoded CDR3 is CASSEQGARTYEQYF. The sequenced DNA: TGTGCCAGCAGTGAACAGGGGGCCAGGACCTACGAGCAGTACTTC.